These 18 T cell receptor beta chains share one sample of origin, sequenced in a study of T cell responses to AZD1222 COVID-19 vaccine. Libraries were prepared by immunoSEQ multiplex PCR; TCRdb keeps only in-frame clonotypes and omits some of them. The table has roughly 140,000 clones, roughly 91% seen once. Sequences were derived from peripheral blood, sampled 28 days after the second AZD1222 dose. The receptors derive from an adult who received the AZD1222 COVID-19 vaccine.

V usage is TRBV28 and J usage is TRBJ2-3, with 11 positions matching TRBD2. V lost 10 bases and J lost 8; bases outside the gene matches: 14. There are 15 residues in the CDR3. Germline V lookup: CDR1 MDHEN, CDR2 SYDVKM. CDR3 protein: CATSPLAGGKATQYF. CDR3 bases: TGTGCCACCTCCCCGCTAGCGGGGGGTAAGGCTACGCAGTATTTT.

The V gene is TRBV3-1 (or the pseudogene TRBV3-2), the J gene TRBJ2-5; D is perhaps TRBD1 (5 bases). CDR1 is LGHDT, CDR2 YNNKEL, per germline (reference sequence). V lost 2 bases and J 2 bases, leaving 12 bases between the germline ends. The CDR3 covers 15 residues. CDR3 sequence (DNA): TGTGCCAGCAGCCAAAAAGGGGCCCAACAAGAGACCCAGTACTTC. As protein: CASSQKGAQQETQYF.

V usage is TRBV7-9 and J usage is TRBJ2-7; D remains unclear. The CDR3 contains 13 residues. V was clipped by 3 bases and J by 5 bases, with 11 bases between them. CDR1 and CDR2 from the germline V gene are SEHNR and FQNEAQ (reference sequence). The CDR3 coding sequence is TGTGCCAGCAGCTTTTTCAGTGCCAACGAGCAGTACTTC. Translated: CASSFFSANEQYF. The full variable domain, completed using reference TRBV7-9 and TRBJ2-7, is DTGVSQNPRHKITKRGQNVTFRCDPISEHNRLYWYRQTLGQGPEFLTYFQNEAQLEKSRLLSDRFSAERPKGSFSTLEIQRTEQGDSAMYLCASSFFSANEQYFGPGTRLTVT.

The chain is built from TRBV7-2 and TRBJ2-2; D may be TRBD2 (6 bases). The CDR3 length is 16 residues. V dropped 5 bases and J dropped 6 bases, with 19 bases sitting between them. Per germline, CDR1 SGHTA and CDR2 FQGNSA. CDR3 loop: CASSVRTEPGAGELFF. The CDR3 DNA follows: TGTGCCAGCAGCGTACGGACGGAGCCGGGGGCCGGGGAGCTGTTTTTT.

The chain carries TRBV5-1 and TRBJ1-5; a weak D match, TRBD1 (5 bases). Trimming pared 0 bases from V and 6 bases from J, leaving 13 bases between. The CDR3 runs to 15 residues. Germline values: CDR1 SGHRS, CDR2 YFSETQ. DNA of the CDR3: TGCGCCAGCAGCTTGGATTCGGGGGTTACTCAGCCCCAGCATTTT. Protein product: CASSLDSGVTQPQHF.

The chain recombines TRBV2 with TRBJ2-1, with D possibly matching TRBD2 (6 bases). Trimming cost V 1 base and J 7 bases, with 20 bases left between them. The CDR3 sequence is 17 residues long. Germline CDR1 and CDR2: SNHLY and FYNNEI. This chain's CDR3 is CASSEGRGPTGRNEQFF. The CDR3 region has the DNA TGTGCCAGCAGTGAAGGGCGGGGACCCACGGGTCGGAATGAGCAGTTCTTC.

This clone was detected once. V and J are TRBV28 and TRBJ1-1, with D tentatively TRBD1 (6 bases). Per germline, CDR1 MDHEN and CDR2 SYDVKM. Trimming stripped 5 bases from V and 4 bases from J, with 17 bases between. The CDR3 runs to 15 residues. The CDR3 nucleotides read TGTGCCAGCAGTCTGGGACACCTCGGGGCCACTGAAGCTTTCTTT. Translated, it gives CASSLGHLGATEAFF.

This clone appeared a single time. This chain links TRBV6-1 with TRBJ1-1; 8 bases agree with TRBD1. This CDR3 has 14 residues. J lost 10 bases, V lost 3 bases, and 10 bases had no gene match. Germline loops: CDR1 MNHNS, CDR2 SASEGT. This CDR3 is CASSEFRGLDSAFF. The CDR3 DNA reads TGTGCCAGCAGTGAGTTCAGGGGGCTGGATTCAGCTTTCTTT.

The chain carries TRBV9 and TRBJ1-6; D is unresolved. V was clipped by 0 bases and J by 9 bases, with 16 bases between them. Germline CDR1 and CDR2: SGDLS and YYNGEE. This CDR3 is 16 amino acids long. The CDR3 DNA reads as TGTGCCAGCAGCGTAGCGCCGGGTTTAGATAGTTCACCCCTCCACTTT. Amino acids: CASSVAPGLDSSPLHF.

The V call is TRBV11-2, the J call TRBJ1-1; TRBD1 agrees at 7 bases. Germline V CDR1 and CDR2: SGHAT, FQNNGV. This CDR3 has 14 residues. V gave up 5 bases and J gave up 4 bases; unmatched junction bases: 7. The CDR3 sequence is CASSGQVQGTEAFF. The CDR3 DNA reads as TGTGCCAGCAGCGGACAGGTCCAAGGCACTGAAGCTTTCTTT.

This clone was counted a few times. The chain has TRBV6-6 and TRBJ1-6; no clear D gene. The CDR3 has 15 amino acids. Deletions cut 6 bases from V and 7 bases from J, with 16 bases between. Germline V gene data show CDR1 as MNHNY and CDR2 as SVGAGI (reference sequence). CDR3 nucleotides: TGTGCCAGCAGGGAGACAAGTTTCCTAAATTCACCCCTCCACTTT. It yields the protein CASRETSFLNSPLHF.

J is TRBJ1-5 and V is TRBV4-1; 8 nucleotides match TRBD1. The germline V gene encodes CDR1 MGHRA and CDR2 YSYEKL. The CDR3 runs to 15 residues. With V trimmed by 3 bases and J by 3 bases, 4 bases remained unmatched. This CDR3 reads CASSQPDRDNQPQHF. DNA of the CDR3: TGCGCCAGCAGCCAGCCGGACAGGGACAATCAGCCCCAGCATTTT.

J is TRBJ1-5 and V is TRBV28, with TRBD1 matching 9 bases. This CDR3 spans 12 amino acids. The germline V gene has CDR1 MDHEN and CDR2 SYDVKM. V lost 11 bases to trimming and J lost 5 bases; unmatched junction nucleotides: 4. The CDR3 protein is CAGRDRDQPQHF. CDR3 coding DNA: TGTGCCGGACGGGACAGGGATCAGCCCCAGCATTTT.

The V gene is TRBV28, the J gene TRBJ1-5; 7 positions agree with TRBD1. The V segment lost 6 bases and the J segment 1 base; nucleotides outside the gene matches: 9. This CDR3 spans 16 amino acids. Per the germline V gene, CDR1 is MDHEN and CDR2 is SYDVKM. CDR3 DNA sequence: TGTGCCAGCAGCCCTCAACAGGGGATGAGCAATCAGCCCCAGCATTTT. Amino acids: CASSPQQGMSNQPQHF.

V and J are TRBV3-1 (or the pseudogene TRBV3-2) and TRBJ2-2; TRBD2 might be the D (6 bases). The CDR3 spans 15 residues. V was clipped by 3 bases and J by 3 bases, with 11 bases between them. CDR1 LGHDT and CDR2 YNNKEL come from the germline V gene (reference sequence). CDR3 residues: CASSQVPGDTGELFF. The CDR3, as DNA: TGTGCCAGCAGCCAGGTACCGGGGGACACCGGGGAGCTGTTTTTT.

V usage is TRBV6-1 and J usage is TRBJ2-6; a weak D match, TRBD1 (5 bases). CDR1 is MNHNS, CDR2 SASEGT, per germline. The CDR3 runs to 15 residues. V gave up 2 bases and J gave up 4 bases, with 9 bases separating them. The CDR3 protein is CASSESQDGANVLTF. The DNA for the CDR3 is TGTGCCAGCAGTGAATCACAGGACGGGGCCAACGTCCTGACTTTC.

J is TRBJ2-4 and V is TRBV11-2; possible D gene TRBD1, 6 bases. Germline values: CDR1 SGHAT, CDR2 FQNNGV. V was clipped by 5 bases and J by 5 bases, with 13 bases between them. The CDR3 is 14 residues long. The chain's CDR3 is CASSRTGSENIQYF. The DNA of the CDR3 is TGTGCCAGCAGCAGAACAGGGAGCGAAAACATTCAGTACTTC.

The J gene is TRBJ2-3, the V gene TRBV4-3, with D hard to call. The CDR3 runs 14 residues. Per the germline V gene, CDR1 is LGHNA and CDR2 is YSLEER. Trimming cost V 0 bases and J 6 bases, with 10 bases left between them. CDR3 amino acids: CASSQETGRDTQYF. In DNA, the CDR3 is TGCGCCAGCAGCCAAGAGACGGGTCGGGATACGCAGTATTTT.